A selection of T cell receptor beta chains follows, all from one sample in a study of early T cells in non-severe SARS-CoV-2 infection. TCRdb recomputed calls from the 5' RACE reads with MiXCR, one row per CDR3 protein. The sample has about 62,000 distinct CDR3 sequences; less than 10% are singletons. The source material was whole blood. The receptors come from an adult who was a healthcare worker with PCR-confirmed SARS-CoV-2 infection or an uninfected control (not recorded which). Both conserved end residues are trimmed from each CDR3. Fields, in order: V gene, J gene, CDR3 protein.

TRBV7-3,TRBJ2-1,ASSLTLGDHNEQF
TRBV10-1,TRBJ2-2,ASSERSNSHTGELF
TRBV20-1,TRBJ2-5,SASGRALQETQY
TRBV6-4,TRBJ2-1,ASSLRGAYNEQF
TRBV21-1,TRBJ1-1,ASSKRRMAGGANTEAF
TRBV6-6,TRBJ2-2,ASMTSGGNSGELF
TRBV20-1,TRBJ2-5,SARDGGEWQETQY
TRBV24-1,TRBJ2-2,ATSAVTGWNTGELF
TRBV19,TRBJ1-6,ASSIGPGDNSPLH
TRBV3-1,TRBJ1-2,ASSYSGSLSRNYT
TRBV6-1,TRBJ2-3,ASRGGAPGN
TRBV6-1,TRBJ2-1,ASSDWGQGPNEQF
TRBV7-3,TRBJ1-6,ASSLRGGSPLH
TRBV5-1,TRBJ2-2,ASSWTNTGELF
TRBV9,TRBJ2-3,ASSVGIGEGTDTQY
TRBV5-4,TRBJ1-2,ASSLDRGSNYGYT
TRBV7-9,TRBJ2-3,ASSSADFTDTQY
TRBV4-2,TRBJ2-5,ASSQSDQGQETQY
TRBV10-1,TRBJ2-1,ASSPRPQNNEQF
TRBV29-1,TRBJ1-2,SVLRTVEGYGYT
TRBV10-2,TRBJ2-1,ASREYRALDNEQF
TRBV28,TRBJ2-6,ASSAPVISGANVLT
TRBV11-2,TRBJ2-1,ASSNRDRGSNEQF
TRBV29-1,TRBJ2-6,SARDRSSGANVLT
TRBV18,TRBJ1-2,ASSPSSGSYGYT
TRBV7-3,TRBJ2-5,ASSLNSGGGQETQY
TRBV4-1,TRBJ2-1,ASSQLQLAGDNEQF